The entry below gives a single T cell receptor beta chain sequence along with its context. Its antigen is not identified. Profiled with immunoSEQ multiplex PCR; TCRdb holds only in-frame clones, not every one. The sample carries 45,000 or so clones, roughly 73% recorded once. These data belong to a study of PD-1 blockade in classical Hodgkin lymphoma. Study-wide results and caveats: Baseline diversity resembling that of newly diagnosed patients was seen in complete responders.

Stated time point: cycle 4 day 1 (C4D1), after less than 7 weeks of nivolumab. Each patient experienced a relapse that followed autologous stem cell transplantation, and brentuximab vedotin exposure varied. Complete response, partial response or progressive disease was recorded as best response. The CDR3 loop spans 16 amino acids. V was clipped by 2 bases and J by 4 bases; unmatched bases: 3. Germline loops: CDR1 ENHRY, CDR2 SYGVKD. This chain links TRBV10-3 with TRBJ1-5; 12 positions agree with TRBD1. The TCR comes from a human donor with classical Hodgkin lymphoma. Sequencing was performed on peripheral blood mononuclear cells (PBMCs), taken before the fourth cycle of nivolumab. CDR3 sequence reads: CAISEEGQGANQPQHF. The CDR3 nucleotides read TGTGCCATCAGTGAGGAGGGACAGGGGGCTAATCAGCCCCAGCATTTT.